These T cell receptor beta chains were read from a single sample in a study of blood T cell repertoires in COVID-19. Libraries were prepared by immunoSEQ multiplex PCR; TCRdb keeps only in-frame clonotypes and omits some of them. The sample has 330,000 or so clones, around 90% seen once. The sequenced material came from PBMCs or T cells enriched from blood (not recorded which). These receptors came from a man in his thirties or forties who had recovered from COVID-19. Each CDR3 is given with its conserved first and last residue. The order of the fields is clone size, V gene, D gene, J gene, CDR3 DNA, CDR3 protein. A D gene is named only where the DNA matches it firmly. The listing skips clone size in some rows; elsewhere it reads once, few, many or a size class.

clone size: -
V gene: TRBV5-6
D gene: -
J gene: TRBJ1-4
CDR3 DNA: TGTGCCAGCAGCTTGCCCTCCCAACCGGGTGGTGAAAAACTGTTTTTT
CDR3 protein: CASSLPSQPGGEKLFF

clone size: -
V gene: TRBV9
D gene: TRBD2
J gene: TRBJ2-5
CDR3 DNA: TGTGCCAGCGACCCCCGGGGGGGTCAGGAAGAGACCCAGTACTTC
CDR3 protein: CASDPRGGQEETQYF

clone size: -
V gene: TRBV19
D gene: TRBD1
J gene: TRBJ1-2
CDR3 DNA: TGTGCCAGTAGTATAGGCGACAGGGCTAACTATGGCTACACCTTC
CDR3 protein: CASSIGDRANYGYTF

clone size: -
V gene: TRBV11-2
D gene: -
J gene: TRBJ1-2
CDR3 DNA: TGTGCCAGCAGCTCAAACAGGGCCTTCTATGGCTACACCTTC
CDR3 protein: CASSSNRAFYGYTF

clone size: once
V gene: TRBV27
D gene: -
J gene: TRBJ1-6
CDR3 DNA: TGTGCCAGCAGTTTATACCACAGGATAAATTCACCCCTCCACTTT
CDR3 protein: CASSLYHRINSPLHF

clone size: -
V gene: TRBV27
D gene: -
J gene: TRBJ2-5
CDR3 DNA: TGTGCCAGCAGTTTTTTAGCTAGTTGGGAGACCCAGTACTTC
CDR3 protein: CASSFLASWETQYF

clone size: -
V gene: TRBV7-6
D gene: TRBD2
J gene: TRBJ2-3
CDR3 DNA: TGTGCCAGCAGCTTAGCTCTAGCGGGGGGGCCGGATACGCAGTATTTT
CDR3 protein: CASSLALAGGPDTQYF

clone size: -
V gene: TRBV28
D gene: -
J gene: TRBJ2-7
CDR3 DNA: TGTGCCAGCAGTTTTCGGGGATCTTCCTACGAGCAGTACTTC
CDR3 protein: CASSFRGSSYEQYF

clone size: -
V gene: TRBV19
D gene: -
J gene: TRBJ1-6
CDR3 DNA: TGTGCCAGTAGTATAGGAGACCGGGAGAATTCACCCCTCCAATTT
CDR3 protein: CASSIGDRENSPLQF

clone size: -
V gene: TRBV27
D gene: TRBD1
J gene: TRBJ2-2
CDR3 DNA: TGTGCCAGCAGTTCGGACAGGGGGAGCGCGCTGAACACCGGGGAGCTGTTTTTT
CDR3 protein: CASSSDRGSALNTGELFF

clone size: -
V gene: TRBV5-5
D gene: TRBD2
J gene: TRBJ2-1
CDR3 DNA: TGTGCCAGCAGGTATAGCGGGGGGGCAAACAATGAGCAGTTCTTC
CDR3 protein: CASRYSGGANNEQFF

clone size: -
V gene: TRBV6-5
D gene: TRBD2
J gene: TRBJ2-1
CDR3 DNA: TGTGCCAGCAATAGCGGGGGGCCTTACAATGAGCAGTTCTTC
CDR3 protein: CASNSGGPYNEQFF

clone size: few
V gene: TRBV2
D gene: TRBD1
J gene: TRBJ2-2
CDR3 DNA: TGTGCCAGTGCTGGGACAGGGGAGACCGGGGAGCTGTTTTTT
CDR3 protein: CASAGTGETGELFF

clone size: once
V gene: TRBV10-3
D gene: -
J gene: TRBJ2-2
CDR3 DNA: TGTGCCATCAGCCCAGGGGTACCCGGGGAGCTGTTTTTT
CDR3 protein: CAISPGVPGELFF